The source of this T cell receptor (beta chain) is a study of cytomegalovirus exposure and HLA in healthy donors. Trimming shortened V by 1 base and J by 6 bases, and 21 bases separated the two germline ends. The CDR3 spans 16 residues. Germline CDR1 GTSNPN, CDR2 SVGIG (reference sequence). PCR used 60 Vbeta primers and 13 Jbeta primers. The table came from immunoSEQ multiplex PCR; TCRdb's copy has only in-frame clones and leaves some out. This sample carries roughly 120,000 clones, with around 4% going to the ten biggest clones. Sequencing was carried out using PBMCs. V usage is TRBV30 and J usage is TRBJ1-2; perhaps TRBD1 as D (5 bases). This receptor was taken from a man younger than 35 in good health and CMV-seronegative. CDR3 bases: TGTGCCTGGAGTGATCGTTTCAGGGTGGCGCGGAATGGCTACACCTTC. Its protein is CAWSDRFRVARNGYTF.